This record covers a single T cell receptor beta chain. Germline V gene sequence: CDR1 MNHEY, CDR2 SVGAGI. The CDR3 runs to 15 residues. Deletions cut 4 bases from V and 0 bases from J, with 10 bases between. TCRdb's table, derived via immunoSEQ multiplex PCR, lists solely in-frame clones and lacks some. Of 15,000 or so clones listed, around two thirds are singletons. These data originate in a study of T cell repertoires in MIS-A myocarditis. The V and J genes are TRBV6-5 and TRBJ1-5; D call uncertain. The clonotype comes from a man between 18 and 29 years old with fulminant myocarditis from multisystem inflammatory syndrome in adults (MIS-A) after COVID-19. The sequencing input was left ventricle heart tissue obtained at autopsy. The CDR3 coding sequence is TGTGCCAGCAGTTCTTACGGGTATAGCAATCAGCCCCAGCATTTT. Its protein is CASSSYGYSNQPQHF.